The entry below gives a single T cell receptor beta chain sequence along with its context. How the authors handled the data: Using reference gene primer amplification, nucleated cell counts were estimated. Sequencing was performed with immunoSEQ multiplex PCR; in TCRdb, only in-frame clones are kept and a portion is missing. V, J and clone size were drawn from that table, and D and trimming were deduced from the DNA. The data hold a few hundred thousand clones, with approximately 85% observed a single time. The source of the sample is a study of blood T cell repertoires in COVID-19. Study context: The study drew acute and convalescent COVID-19 samples from the United States, Italy and Spain. T cells, B-cell-depleted T cells, or PBMCs provided the cDNA or gDNA that served as material.

V gave up 6 bases and J gave up 13 bases, with 19 bases separating them. From germline, CDR1 is MNHEY and CDR2 SVGAGI. This CDR3 contains 14 residues. This receptor was taken from a human donor in a cohort sampled during active COVID-19. The chain joins TRBV6-5 to TRBJ1-6; D gene ambiguous. Sequenced input: peripheral blood. The CDR3 sequence is CASRNPLRDLPLHF. The CDR3 bases are TGTGCCAGCAGGAACCCTCTCCGCGATTTGCCCCTCCACTTT.